This record covers a single T cell receptor (beta chain). Its antigen specificity is not known. No base quality information exists; no much larger clone differs at one position. The donors were melanoma patients. The data stem from a study of CD4+ T cells in melanoma (dated 2022 in TCRdb). At the level of the whole study: The study examined neoantigen-specific CD4+ T cells in human melanoma.

From the cysteine through the phenylalanine, the CDR3 covers 16 amino acids. The sequence is cut down to CDR3 DNA, 48 bases in frame from base 1. Taken from the germline V gene, the CDR1 and CDR2 loops are KGHSH and LQKENI. V is trimmed back by 0 bases and J by 4 bases, and the junction contains 6 bases that no gene match accounts for. Libraries came from the immunoSEQ multiplex PCR assay. In its TCRdb copy, this immuneACCESS table keeps in-frame sequences only and misses some clones. Where compared with another copy, unresolved V genes explain less than half of these, and the others have no known cause. Within this sample are 8,000 to 10,000 clones, with about two thirds of them counted one time only. Jointly, the top ten make up around 17% of the sample. Broader findings and caveats from the paper: Neoantigen-specific CD4+ T cells were reported to be correlated with the function of CD8+ T cells, macrophages and B cells. According to the report, neoantigen-specific CD4+ T cells in melanoma displayed diverse differentiation states.

The source is a human donor with melanoma. The sample taken for sequencing was cells from a culture (not recorded whether cultured in vitro). The V and J segments used are TRBV18 and TRBJ2-3, with 8 bases matching TRBD2. The CDR3 region: CASSPPTGGAADTQYF. The DNA sequence is TGTGCCAGCTCACCACCTACCGGGGGGGCAGCAGATACGCAGTATTTT.